This TCR beta chain was obtained from a study of cytomegalovirus exposure and HLA in healthy donors (dated by TCRdb to the late 2010s). About the full investigation: An earlier analysis of roughly 500 of the donors reported 276 Gb of sequence data and around 110 million unique TCR beta sequences from about 200 million T cells. Using immunosequencing, the study profiled T cell repertoires from 666 subjects and related those repertoires to cytomegalovirus serostatus. The number of donors typed differed by locus, with roughly 629-640 for A, B, C, DRB1 and DQB1, roughly 550 for DQA1, over 600 for DPA1, and over 400 for DPB1. A later genetic analysis used genome-wide SNP genotypes for about 55% of the 666 donors, treating that subset as a discovery cohort. To study patterns of TCR occurrence, a later analysis re-analyzed previously published TCR beta repertoires from 666 donors and added high-resolution HLA genotyping. An earlier analysis of about 600 of the donors used high-throughput TCR beta sequencing to judge whether each TCR beta V gene segment behaved as functional or pseudogenic. An early release that covered roughly 600 HLA-typed donors contained approximately 300 gigabases of sequencing data and 70 million to 100 million unique TCR sequences. Donor age, sex, ethnicity and CMV serostatus were compiled together with the repertoire data. Of the 398 genotyped donors, about 80% fell in the genetic ancestry cluster associated with self-reported Caucasian donors. Among some 410 genotyped donors of the cohort, an average of about 240,000 unique TCR beta nucleotide sequences were sequenced per donor, around 20% of them non-productive. HLA typing included class I and class II loci at four-digit resolution. The aim of the study was to test whether cataloging public T cell receptors could identify signatures of past pathogen exposure. The later analysis used no new phenotypic data to find candidate immune exposures, relying instead on TCR beta sequences and their occurrence across donors. To predict cytomegalovirus infection status, the study brought together high-throughput TCR immunosequencing, statistical association of individual TCRs with disease status, and machine learning. All discovery cohort repertoires had been generated using a single sequencing platform. Along with the roughly 700-subject first cohort, a separate validation cohort of about 110 different subjects was used. Roughly five DR-DQ haplotypes were handled as single units for association and clustering, since linkage in the cohort was strong. General findings and caveats noted by the study authors: A few of the identified cytomegalovirus-associated TCR beta chains were confirmed in vitro to be specific for cytomegalovirus antigens. In a later analysis, most CMV-associated TCR beta chains were found to appear HLA-restricted, with HLA associations seemingly driven largely by CMV exposure. The only immune exposure information available for the cohort was CMV serostatus. A later analysis reported that several top co-occurrence clusters appeared linked to parvovirus B19, influenza, CMV and Epstein-Barr virus. In a later analysis, HLA-associated TCR beta chains showed more clonal expansion and lower generation probabilities than non-associated chains that were equally common. It was suggested by the authors that the approach could potentially be generalized to other disease states and immunological phenotypes. When HLA alleles, especially DR and DQ, strongly co-occurred, TCR associations were difficult to assign to individual alleles. In a later analysis, the rate of TCR association differed among HLA loci, with DRB1 alleles having the most associated TCRs and HLA-C alleles having the fewest. An earlier analysis of around 540 of the donors showed that most TCR beta V segments appeared in productive rearrangements either about 90% or about 30% of the time, which broadly matched IMGT annotations. In this cohort, only TCR beta chains were sequenced, and detectable features were limited by the absence of alpha or paired-chain data. Compared with the approximately 700-donor mean, donors in an Asian-associated ancestry cluster had fewer N-insertions in productive TCRs, according to a later genetic analysis. The 87-base-pair reads could not distinguish some IMGT-functional V segments, including TRBV6-2 and TRBV6-3, so those segments were excluded. Most TCR sequences were observed very rarely across donors, whereas some public TCRs were present in many individuals. A further reported finding was that TCR beta sequences accurately predicted the HLA-A and HLA-B alleles for most subjects in the first cohort. At a false discovery rate of 0.05, a later analysis linked under 20,000 TCR beta sequences to specific HLA alleles. Because counts were too low, more than 15 rarely observed V segments, including chromosome 9 orphons, were left out of the earlier analysis of some 600 of the donors. In both the original and validation cohorts, the classifier was reported to diagnose cytomegalovirus status with high specificity and sensitivity. The study listed 164 TCR beta chains as associated with cytomegalovirus. An association between a missense DCLRE1C variant and V-gene and J-gene trimming of TCR beta chains was found in a later genetic analysis and replicated in an independent cohort. Because HLA typing was unavailable for some donors at each locus, only the typed subset was used in association tests. A cluster of highly shared sequence variants was judged likely to be a technical artifact of the sequencing pipeline. The presence/absence analyses assumed that sequencing depth was roughly uniform across donors, and that assumption may not be true. Correlated functional status among segregating V segments might be attributable to linkage disequilibrium, but an unknown experimental factor could not be ruled out.

The cohort consisted of 650 to 700 healthy bone marrow donors. At the time of sampling, every cohort member was nominally healthy, though immune exposures that went unrecorded were likely present. The donor tested CMV seronegative and was one of the 352 seronegative cohort members. Each donor provided a peripheral blood sample, and peripheral blood mononuclear cells were used for TCR beta sequencing. Genomic DNA was extracted from the blood cell samples with the Qiagen DNeasy Blood Extraction Kit. On this clone itself: Its target antigen remains unknown. One base away there is no much larger clone; base qualities are not given.

The germline V gene (reference sequence) yields LNHDA for CDR1 and SQIVND for CDR2. Germline trimming: 5 bases from V, 1 base from J; junction bases outside gene matches: 7. The CDR3 runs 16 residues from the cysteine to the phenylalanine. Just CDR3 DNA is preserved here, 48 bases in frame from base 1. The library was generated by the immunoSEQ multiplex PCR assay. A mixture of 60 forward primers for TCR Vbeta segments and 13 reverse primers for TCR Jbeta segments was used in the multiplex PCR. Amplification of the CDR3 region of rearranged TCR beta genes was performed with a multiplex PCR assay on genomic DNA. The Illumina HiSeq System was used to sequence the amplified TCR beta libraries as 87-base-pair reads. The original pipeline was this. In a later analysis, some 80 million unique TCR beta chains were counted across the approximately 670 repertoires, and around 11 million of these chains were shared by at least two donors. Raw reads were error-corrected and collapsed into unique sequences by a nearest-neighbor algorithm in which closely related sequences were merged to remove PCR and sequencing errors. To assign V, D and J gene segments, CDR3 sequences were aligned to IMGT reference sequences. For a sequence to be retained, a match of at least six nucleotides to both a V gene segment and a J gene segment was required. Rearrangements were classified as productive when the CDR3 lacked stop codons and remained in frame with V and J, and all other rearrangements were classified as non-productive. CDR3 was defined by IMGT convention, running from the second conserved V-encoded cysteine to the conserved J-encoded phenylalanine. The earlier analysis of a few hundred of the donors excluded any sequence lacking an unambiguous match to a single V gene segment. An earlier analysis of roughly 590 of the donors called V segments functional above 56.7% productive rearrangements and segregating when the between-donor standard deviation exceeded 5%. A statistical classification framework was developed to diagnose cytomegalovirus status using the catalog of TCR beta chain sequences. V and J gene assignment, in a later analysis, came from comparing TCR nucleotide sequences with IMGT/GENE-DB human TR gene sequences. Using the TCRdist pipeline, a later analysis assigned CDR3 sequences along with most-parsimonious VDJ recombination scenarios. A later analysis defined each TCR beta chain by its CDR3 amino acid sequence plus V-gene family, and excluded reads lacking a unique V-gene family. In a later analysis, 500 to 650 highly shared, low-generation-probability nucleotide sequences were removed to address suspected cross-contamination and a sequencing artifact. In a later analysis, a clonal expansion index was calculated for each public chain from normalized within-repertoire ranks of inferred template counts. In a later analysis, generation probabilities were computed with a VDJ recombination model fitted to out-of-frame rearrangements, and the resulting probabilities were checked against IGoR. Hypergeometric tests were used in a later analysis to score TCR-TCR, TCR-HLA and TCR-CMV co-occurrence, with a repertoire-size bias correction applied to the TCR pairs. False discovery rates were estimated in a later analysis by permuting HLA or CMV assignments 20 times. In a later analysis, co-occurring TCRs were grouped using DBSCAN, with TCRdist sequence similarity added in when clustering inside HLA-allele-positive subsets. Repertoires with fewer than 30,000 or more than 120,000 public chains, plus five repertoires with anomalous nucleotide sharing, were excluded from co-occurrence clustering. TCRdb took this table from immuneACCESS and kept in-frame rearrangements with V and J called. Such tables lack part of the clones; where checked against another copy, unresolved V genes explain under half of the gap, and the rest is unexplained. V and J calls and clone size are those listed in that table; D and trimming were worked out from the DNA. The sample data list fewer than 140,000 clones, and 70% to 85% of these were observed just once. Roughly 3.6% of the sample is held by the ten biggest clonotypes.

The sequence was obtained from a man aged 55 to 69 in good health and CMV-seronegative. The sequencing input was PBMCs. The V and J segments used are TRBV19 and TRBJ1-1, and 10 bases in between align with TRBD1. The base sequence is TGTGCCAGTAGTCTCATGACAGGGGGCTCGAACACTGAAGCTTTCTTT. The encoded protein is CASSLMTGGSNTEAFF.